This T cell receptor (beta chain) was observed in a study of T cell responses to AZD1222 COVID-19 vaccine. This clone was observed once. Its antigen is unknown. Using immunoSEQ multiplex PCR, the repertoire was profiled, and TCRdb retains in-frame clones only, with some absent. This table has roughly 70,000 clones, over 80% appearing once. Study conclusions and caveats: Spike-specific TCR breadth and depth rose after two AZD1222 doses.

Trimming shortened V by 2 bases and J by 7 bases, and 20 bases separated the two germline ends. Germline V lookup: CDR1 MDHEN, CDR2 SYDVKM. The CDR3 runs 17 residues. The source is an adult who received the MenACWY meningococcal vaccine as a control. The sample consisted of peripheral blood, taken 28 days after the second dose of the MenACWY control vaccine. The gene calls are TRBV28 and TRBJ1-4; D gene unclear. For the CDR3, the DNA is TGTGCCAGCAGTTTACCGACCGGCCTTCCTTTTGTTGAAAAACTGTTTTTT. This translates into CASSLPTGLPFVEKLFF.